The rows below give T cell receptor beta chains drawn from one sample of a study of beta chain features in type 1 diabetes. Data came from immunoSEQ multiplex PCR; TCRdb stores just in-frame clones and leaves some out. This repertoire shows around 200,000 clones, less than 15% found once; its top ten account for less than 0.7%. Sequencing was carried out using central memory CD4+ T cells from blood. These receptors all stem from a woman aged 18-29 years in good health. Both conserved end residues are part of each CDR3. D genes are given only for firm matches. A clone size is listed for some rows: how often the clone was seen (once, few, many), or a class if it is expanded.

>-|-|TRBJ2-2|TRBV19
TGTGCCAGTAGTATTGGTGGGGGGACGAACACCGGGGAGCTGTTTTTT
CASSIGGGTNTGELFF
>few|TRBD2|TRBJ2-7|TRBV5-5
TGTGCCAGCAGCTTGGCCTCGGGGACTAGCGGGACCCACGAGCAGTACTTC
CASSLASGTSGTHEQYF
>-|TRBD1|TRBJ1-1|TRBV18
TGTGCCAGCTCGCGTGGACAGGGGGCTGAAGCTTTCTTT
CASSRGQGAEAFF
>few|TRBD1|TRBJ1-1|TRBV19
TGTGCCAGTAGTGGAACCTTCGGGACAGGGGTTACTGAAGCTTTCTTT
CASSGTFGTGVTEAFF
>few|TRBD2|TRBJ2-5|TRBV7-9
TGTGCCAGCAGTTTAACTAGCGGGGTCGGAGAGACCCAGTACTTC
CASSLTSGVGETQYF
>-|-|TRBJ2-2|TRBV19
TGTGCCAGTAGTTCAACTTACACCGGGGAGCTGTTTTTT
CASSSTYTGELFF
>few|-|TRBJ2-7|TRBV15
TGTGCCACCAGCACGAATCTGGGACTCCGGAACCCCGAGCAGTACTTC
CATSTNLGLRNPEQYF
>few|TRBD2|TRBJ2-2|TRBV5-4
TGTGCCAGCAGCCTGCTAGCGGGGAACACCGGGGAGCTGTTTTTT
CASSLLAGNTGELFF
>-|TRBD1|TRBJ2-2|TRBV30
TGTGCCTGGAAAAGAACTAACAGGGGCACCGGGGAGCTGTTTTTT
CAWKRTNRGTGELFF
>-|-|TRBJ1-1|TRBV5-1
TGCGCCAGCAGCTTGACAGTCCTCCACACTGAAGCTTTCTTT
CASSLTVLHTEAFF
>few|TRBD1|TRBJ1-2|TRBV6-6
TGTGCCAGCACTCGGGACAGGGGGAACTATGGCTACACCTTC
CASTRDRGNYGYTF
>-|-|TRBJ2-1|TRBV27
TGTGCCAGCTCCCTGGACTGGGGGGTGTACAATGAGCAGTTCTTC
CASSLDWGVYNEQFF
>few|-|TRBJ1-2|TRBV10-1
TGCGCCAGCAGTGATGGAGCCGCGGACTATGGCTACACCTTC
CASSDGAADYGYTF
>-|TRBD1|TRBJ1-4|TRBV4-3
TGCGCCAGCAGCCAAGATCTTCGGGACAGGGCGTGGAAAAAACTGTTTTTT
CASSQDLRDRAWKKLFF
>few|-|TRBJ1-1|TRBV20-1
TGCAGCCCGATCGGGGGCACTGAAGCTTTCTTT
CSPIGGTEAFF
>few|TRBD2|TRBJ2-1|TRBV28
TGTGCCAGCAGTTTTAGGACTAGCGGGAGGGTAAAGCAGTTCTTC
CASSFRTSGRVKQFF
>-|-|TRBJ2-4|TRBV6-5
TGTGCCAGCAGTTACGAGGGTAGATACGTATACTTC
CASSYEGRYVYF
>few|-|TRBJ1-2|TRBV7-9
TGTGCCAGCAGTCGAATAGGGGCAGGGGAGGGCTATGGCTACACCTTC
CASSRIGAGEGYGYTF
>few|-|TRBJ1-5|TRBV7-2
TGTGCCAGCAGCCCTCGACAGGCGAATAGCAATCAGCCCCAGCATTTT
CASSPRQANSNQPQHF
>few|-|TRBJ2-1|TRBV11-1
TGTGCCAGCGGTCGCAGCGGGTGGGTTCGGACAGGGCAGTTCTTC
CASGRSGWVRTGQFF
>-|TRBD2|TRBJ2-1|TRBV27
TGTGCCAGCAGTTTCGGGGGGAATGAGCAGTTCTTC
CASSFGGNEQFF
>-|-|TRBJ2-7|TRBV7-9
TGTGCCAGCAGCCCGCGACCGGGACTCCCTCTCGAGCAGTACTTC
CASSPRPGLPLEQYF
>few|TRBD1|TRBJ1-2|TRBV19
TGTGCCAGTAGTGCCCGGACAGGATTACAGGATGGCTACACCTTC
CASSARTGLQDGYTF
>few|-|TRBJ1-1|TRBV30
TGTGCCTGGAGTCTTAAAGTGGACAGTAGCGAAGCTTTCTTT
CAWSLKVDSSEAFF
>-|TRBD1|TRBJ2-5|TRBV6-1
TGTGCCAGCAGGAGGACAGGTCGGTGGGAGACCCAGTACTTC
CASRRTGRWETQYF
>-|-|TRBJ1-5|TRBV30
TGTGCCTGGACAGAACAGTCTGGCAATCAGCCCCAGCATTTT
CAWTEQSGNQPQHF
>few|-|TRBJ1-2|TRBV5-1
TGCGCCAGCAGCCCCCCCGGGAGACAGAATGGCTACACCTTC
CASSPPGRQNGYTF
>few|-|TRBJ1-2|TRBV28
TGTGCCAGCAGTTTAGTTAATCGTGGCTACACCTTC
CASSLVNRGYTF
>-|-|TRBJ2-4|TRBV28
TGTGCCAGCAGTTTTTCGGGGTGGGGTATAGCCAAAAACATTCAGTACTTC
CASSFSGWGIAKNIQYF
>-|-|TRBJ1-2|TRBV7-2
TGTGCCAGCAGCCTGAGCGGGGGCTACACCTTC
CASSLSGGYTF
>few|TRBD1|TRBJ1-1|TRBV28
TGTGCCAGCAGTCGTACAGGGGGCTTGAACACTGAAGCTTTCTTT
CASSRTGGLNTEAFF
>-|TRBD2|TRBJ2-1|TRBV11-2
TGTGCCAGCAGCCTCGGGACTAGTCGCCATGAGCAGTTCTTC
CASSLGTSRHEQFF
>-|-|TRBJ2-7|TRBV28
TGTGCCAGCAGTTCCAGGGTTCCTGGCGAGCAGTACTTC
CASSSRVPGEQYF
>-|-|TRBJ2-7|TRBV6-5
TGTGCCACTACACGCCGGGACTTGTCCTACGAGCAGTACTTC
CATTRRDLSYEQYF
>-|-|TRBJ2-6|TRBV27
TGTGCCAGCAGTACCCGGGACTCTGGGGCCAACGTCCTGACTTTC
CASSTRDSGANVLTF
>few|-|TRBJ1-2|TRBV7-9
TGTGCCAGCAGCTTAACAGCTAACTATGGCTACACCTTC
CASSLTANYGYTF
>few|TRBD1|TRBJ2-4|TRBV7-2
TGTGCCAGCCAATTCCGGGACAGGGGACAAAACATTCAGTACTTC
CASQFRDRGQNIQYF
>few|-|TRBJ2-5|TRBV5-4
TGTGCCAGCAGCTTCGGGGATCAAGAGACCCAGTACTTC
CASSFGDQETQYF
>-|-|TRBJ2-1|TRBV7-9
TGTGCCAGCAGCTTACTGAAAGGACTGATCAATGAGCAGTTCTTC
CASSLLKGLINEQFF
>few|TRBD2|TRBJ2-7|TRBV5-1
TGCGCCAGCAGCTTGGGGGGACTAGCGGGAGAAGGCGAGCAGTACTTC
CASSLGGLAGEGEQYF
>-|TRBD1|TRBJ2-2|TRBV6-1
TGTGCCAGCAGTGAACTCGGGACAGGGAACACCGGGGAGCTGTTTTTT
CASSELGTGNTGELFF
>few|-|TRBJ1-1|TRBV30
TGTGCCTGGACCCTTCCGGGGGATCACCGAAGGGCTTTCTTT
CAWTLPGDHRRAFF
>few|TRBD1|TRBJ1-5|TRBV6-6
TGTGCCAGCAGTGGACAGGGCTCCAATCAGCCCCAGCATTTT
CASSGQGSNQPQHF
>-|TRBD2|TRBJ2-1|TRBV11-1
TGTGCCAGCAATATAGCGGGAGGGCCCAACAATGAGCAGTTCTTC
CASNIAGGPNNEQFF
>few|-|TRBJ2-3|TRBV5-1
TGCGCCAGCAGCTTGTGGACTTCTAGCACAGATACGCAGTATTTT
CASSLWTSSTDTQYF
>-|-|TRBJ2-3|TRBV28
TGTGCCAGCAGTCCCCCCAGCGGCACAGATACGCAGTATTTT
CASSPPSGTDTQYF
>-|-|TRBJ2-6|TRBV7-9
TGTGCCAGCAGCTTAGAGGGACACTCTGGGGCCAACGTCCTGACTTTC
CASSLEGHSGANVLTF
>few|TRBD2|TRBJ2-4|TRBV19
TGTGCCAGTAGCGTAGCGGGAGTGCCTAATAACCTTCAGTACTTC
CASSVAGVPNNLQYF
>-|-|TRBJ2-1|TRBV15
TGTGCCACCAGCGCACAGGGTGGCTCCTACAATGAGCAGTTCTTC
CATSAQGGSYNEQFF
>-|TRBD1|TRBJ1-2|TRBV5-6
TGTGCCAGCAGTTTCCGGGACAGGGTCGGCTACACCTTC
CASSFRDRVGYTF
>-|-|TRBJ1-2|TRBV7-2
TGTGCCAGCAGCTCCCGGCGGGACGGGAACTATGGCTACACCTTC
CASSSRRDGNYGYTF
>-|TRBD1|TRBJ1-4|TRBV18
TGTGCCAGCTCACCACTCGGACAGGGGTTTAATGAAAAACTGTTTTTT
CASSPLGQGFNEKLFF
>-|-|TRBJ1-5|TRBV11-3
TGTGCCAGCAGCTTTAACAGGGCTGGCAATCAGCCCCAGCATTTT
CASSFNRAGNQPQHF
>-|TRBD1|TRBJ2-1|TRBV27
TGTGCCAGCAGGGGGGACAGGGGAATAAACAATGAGCAGTTCTTC
CASRGDRGINNEQFF
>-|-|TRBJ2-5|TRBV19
TGTCCCCCGTTGGCGGGGAAACTCCAAGAGACCCAGTACTTC
CPPLAGKLQETQYF